The clone carrying this TCR gamma chain has more than one count but fewer than ten. The protein TCRdb gives is from a much larger clone and does not agree with this DNA's translation at residue 12, likely a read error; the protein shown here comes from the DNA. CDR1 is GITISATS, CDR2 ISYDGTV, per germline (reference sequence). The CDR3 spans 14 residues. These data are taken from a study of γδ T cells in repeated Plasmodium falciparum infection. On the study more broadly: Donors were malaria-exposed Malian children or age- and gender-matched Australian children.

Flow sorting of PBMC yielded separate Vgamma9/Vdelta2+ and Vdelta2-negative gammadelta T cell populations for bulk repertoire analysis. TCRdb used CATT to re-call clones from the multiplex PCR reads. The table shows roughly 5,000 gamma-chain clones, with nearly 3.5% occurring only once. For the V gene the call is TRGV9; the J gene has no call. Sequenced input: gamma-delta T cells from blood. The sequence was obtained from a pool of human donors (malaria-infected and uninfected, not separated). DNA of the CDR3: TGTGCCTTGTGGGAGGTGTCCGATTATTATAAGAGACTCTTT. This sequence encodes CALWEVSDYYKRLF.